This TCR beta chain was retrieved from a study of shared clonotypes between healthy human individuals. Study-level results: The study found lower generation probabilities in non-shared clonotypes than in those shared by all four donors.

The test was conducted at deep level. Sorted-subset replicate PCR reactions were performed with roughly 200 ng DNA, corresponding to roughly 30,000 T cell genomes. The repertoire was sequenced with immunoSEQ multiplex PCR; TCRdb's copy has only in-frame clones and lacks some. The table lists roughly 700,000 clones, around 72% of them singletons. Researchers partitioned CD4+ cells into CD45RA+ naive and CD45RA-negative memory subsets. About this clone itself: What it binds is unknown.

V lost 2 bases and J lost 6, with 5 bases in between. Per the germline V gene, CDR1 is SNHLY and CDR2 is FYNNEI. This CDR3 spans 13 amino acids. This TCR came from a woman aged 25 to 39 in good health. The rearrangement links TRBV2 to TRBJ1-6; D is undetermined. Sequencing input: memory CD4+ T cells sorted from blood. Subset: CD45RA-negative fraction. Written as DNA, the CDR3 is TGTGCCAGCAGTGAACAGGTTAATTCACCCCTCCACTTT. It codes for CASSEQVNSPLHF.